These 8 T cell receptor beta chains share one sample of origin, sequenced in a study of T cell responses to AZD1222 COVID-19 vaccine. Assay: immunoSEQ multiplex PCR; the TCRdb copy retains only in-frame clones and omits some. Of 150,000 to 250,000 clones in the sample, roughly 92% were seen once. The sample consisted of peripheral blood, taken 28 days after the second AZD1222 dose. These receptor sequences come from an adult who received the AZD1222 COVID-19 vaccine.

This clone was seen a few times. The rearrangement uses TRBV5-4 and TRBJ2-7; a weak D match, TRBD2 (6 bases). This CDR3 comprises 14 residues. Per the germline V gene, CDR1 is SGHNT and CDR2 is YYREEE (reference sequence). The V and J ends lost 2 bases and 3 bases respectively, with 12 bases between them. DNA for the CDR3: TGTGCCAGCAGCTTAAGCCTCGGGGGCTACGAGCAGTACTTC. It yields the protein CASSLSLGGYEQYF.

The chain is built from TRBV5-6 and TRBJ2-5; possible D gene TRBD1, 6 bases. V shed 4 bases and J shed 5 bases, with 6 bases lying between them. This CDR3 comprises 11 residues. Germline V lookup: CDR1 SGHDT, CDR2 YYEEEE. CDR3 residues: CASSQGETQYF. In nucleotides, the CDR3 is TGTGCCAGCAGCCAGGGGGAGACCCAGTACTTC.

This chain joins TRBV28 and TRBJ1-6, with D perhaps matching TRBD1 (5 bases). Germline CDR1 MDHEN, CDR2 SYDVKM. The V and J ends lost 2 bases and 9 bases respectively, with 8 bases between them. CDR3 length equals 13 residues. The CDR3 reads CASSLKTGSPLHF. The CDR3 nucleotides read TGTGCCAGCAGTTTAAAAACAGGTTCACCCCTCCACTTT. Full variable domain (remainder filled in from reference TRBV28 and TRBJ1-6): DVKVTQSSRYLVKRTGEKVFLECVQDMDHENMFWYRQDPGLGLRLIYFSYDVKMKEKGDIPEGYSVSREKKERFSLILESASTNQTSMYLCASSLKTGSPLHFGNGTRLTVT.

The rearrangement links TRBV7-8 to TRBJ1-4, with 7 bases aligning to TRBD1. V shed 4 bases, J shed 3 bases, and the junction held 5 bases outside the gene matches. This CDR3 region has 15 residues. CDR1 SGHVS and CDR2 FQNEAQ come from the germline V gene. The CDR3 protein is CASSSRQGPNEKLFF. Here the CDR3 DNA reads TGTGCCAGCAGCTCCCGACAGGGCCCTAATGAAAAACTGTTTTTT.

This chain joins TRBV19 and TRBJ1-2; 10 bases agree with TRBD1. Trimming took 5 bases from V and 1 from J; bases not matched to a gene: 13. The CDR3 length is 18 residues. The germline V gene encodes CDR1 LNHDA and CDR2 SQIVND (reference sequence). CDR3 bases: TGTGCCAGTAGTCCAAACCTTGGGACAGGGGTCAGTAACTATGGCTACACCTTC. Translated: CASSPNLGTGVSNYGYTF.

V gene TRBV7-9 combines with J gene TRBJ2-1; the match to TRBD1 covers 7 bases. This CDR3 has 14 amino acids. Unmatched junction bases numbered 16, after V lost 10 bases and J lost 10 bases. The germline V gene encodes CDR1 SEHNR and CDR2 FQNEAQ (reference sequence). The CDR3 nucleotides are TGTGCCACCGAAGGACAGGTTCAAAACGGAGAGCAGTTCTTC. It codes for CATEGQVQNGEQFF. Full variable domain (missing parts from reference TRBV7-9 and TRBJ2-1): DTGVSQNPRHKITKRGQNVTFRCDPISEHNRLYWYRQTLGQGPEFLTYFQNEAQLEKSRLLSDRFSAERPKGSFSTLEIQRTEQGDSAMYLCATEGQVQNGEQFFGPGTRLTVL.

CDR3 coding DNA: TGTGCCAGCAGCCAAGTTATGGGGTATGGAACCGGGGAGCTGTTTTTT. It translates to CASSQVMGYGTGELFF. The chain carries TRBV4-2 and TRBJ2-2; D uncertain. CDR1 LGHNA and CDR2 YNFKEQ come from the germline V gene. The CDR3 loop spans 16 amino acids. Trimming pared 1 base from V and 5 bases from J, leaving 14 bases between.

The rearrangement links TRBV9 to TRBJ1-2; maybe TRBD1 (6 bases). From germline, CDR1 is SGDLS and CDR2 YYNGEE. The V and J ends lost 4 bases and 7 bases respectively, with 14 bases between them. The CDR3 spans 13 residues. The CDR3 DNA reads TGTGCCAGCAGCTGGGGGCAGGGAGGTGGCTACACCTTC. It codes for CASSWGQGGGYTF.